This T cell receptor (beta chain) was recorded in a study of T cell responses to AZD1222 COVID-19 vaccine. TCRdb's table, derived via immunoSEQ multiplex PCR, lists solely in-frame clones and lacks some. The sample contains 130,000 to 150,000 clones, about 86% of which appear only once. Trimming shortened V by 3 bases and J by 5 bases, and 10 bases separated the two germline ends. CDR3 length: 14 amino acids. CDR1 KGHSH and CDR2 LQKENI come from the germline V gene. This chain uses TRBV18 with TRBJ1-4; D possibly corresponds to TRBD1 (5 bases). The sequence was obtained from an adult who received the AZD1222 COVID-19 vaccine. Sample: peripheral blood, taken 28 days after the second AZD1222 dose. This CDR3 is CASSPSQGNEKLFF. The CDR3 bases are TGTGCCAGCTCACCCTCTCAGGGAAATGAAAAACTGTTTTTT.